This T cell receptor beta chain was obtained from a study of cytomegalovirus exposure and HLA in healthy donors. The wider study: Earlier results showed approximately 110 million unique TCR beta sequences derived from 150 million to 200 million T cells.

PCR employed 60 Vbeta and 13 Jbeta primers. Original data processing: Later, an analysis found some 80 million unique TCR beta chains, and 10 million to 11 million of these were shared. Method: immunoSEQ multiplex PCR; TCRdb's copy keeps in-frame clones and lacks some. V and J calls and clone size are those listed in that table; D and trimming were worked out from the DNA. Of 90,000 or so clones listed, roughly 82% are singletons. Study-level results: A later analysis linked a missense variant in DCLRE1C to the trimming of TCR beta V and J genes. Sequencing likely produced, as an artifact, a cluster of highly shared sequence variants.

Trimming at V came to 2 bases and at J to 8 bases, leaving 12 bases not matched to a gene. Germline CDR1 LGHNA, CDR2 YSLEER. The CDR3 sequence is 17 residues long. As regards this clone: Antigen unknown.

Sequences were obtained from PBMCs. The receptor's source is a man aged 25-45 years in good health and CMV-seropositive. This chain links TRBV4-3 with TRBJ2-1; 10 bases fit TRBD2. CDR3 loop: CASSQSDLAGEEHEQFF. The CDR3 DNA is TGCGCCAGCAGCCAAAGCGATCTAGCGGGAGAAGAACATGAGCAGTTCTTC.